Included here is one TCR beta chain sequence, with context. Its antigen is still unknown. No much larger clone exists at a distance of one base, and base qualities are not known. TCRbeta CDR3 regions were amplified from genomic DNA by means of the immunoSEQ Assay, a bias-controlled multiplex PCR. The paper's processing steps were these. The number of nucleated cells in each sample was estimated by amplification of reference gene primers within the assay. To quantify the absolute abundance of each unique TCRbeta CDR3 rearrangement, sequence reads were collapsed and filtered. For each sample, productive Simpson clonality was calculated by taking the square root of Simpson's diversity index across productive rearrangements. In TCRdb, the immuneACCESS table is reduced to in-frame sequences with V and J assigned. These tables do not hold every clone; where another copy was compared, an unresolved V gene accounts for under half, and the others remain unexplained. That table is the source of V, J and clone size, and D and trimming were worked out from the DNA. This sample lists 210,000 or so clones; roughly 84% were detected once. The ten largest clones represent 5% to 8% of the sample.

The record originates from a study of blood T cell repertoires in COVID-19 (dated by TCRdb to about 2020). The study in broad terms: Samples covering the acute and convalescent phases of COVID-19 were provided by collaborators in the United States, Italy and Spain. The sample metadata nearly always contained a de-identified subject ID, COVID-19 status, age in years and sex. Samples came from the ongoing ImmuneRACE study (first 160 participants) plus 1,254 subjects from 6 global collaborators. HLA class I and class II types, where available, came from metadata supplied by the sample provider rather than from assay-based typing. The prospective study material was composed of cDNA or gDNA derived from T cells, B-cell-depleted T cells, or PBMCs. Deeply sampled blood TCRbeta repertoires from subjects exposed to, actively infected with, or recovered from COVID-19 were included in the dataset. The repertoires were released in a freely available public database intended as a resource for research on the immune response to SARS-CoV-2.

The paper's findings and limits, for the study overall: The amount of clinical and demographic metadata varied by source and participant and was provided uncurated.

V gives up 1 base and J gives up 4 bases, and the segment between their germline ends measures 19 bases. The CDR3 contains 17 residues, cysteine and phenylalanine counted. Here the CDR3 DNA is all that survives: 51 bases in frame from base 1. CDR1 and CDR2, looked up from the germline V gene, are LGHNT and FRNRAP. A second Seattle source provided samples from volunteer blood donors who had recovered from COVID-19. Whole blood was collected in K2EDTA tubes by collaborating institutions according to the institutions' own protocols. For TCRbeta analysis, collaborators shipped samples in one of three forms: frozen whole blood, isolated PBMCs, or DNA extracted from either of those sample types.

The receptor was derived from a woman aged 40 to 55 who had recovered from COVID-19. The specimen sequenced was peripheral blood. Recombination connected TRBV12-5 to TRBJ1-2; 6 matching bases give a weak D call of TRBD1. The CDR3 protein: CASGLATNRATVYGYTF. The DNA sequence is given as TGTGCTAGTGGTTTGGCGACCAACAGGGCTACCGTCTATGGCTACACCTTC. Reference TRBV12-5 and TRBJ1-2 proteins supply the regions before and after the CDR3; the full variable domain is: DARVTQTPRHKVTEMGQEVTMRCQPILGHNTVFWYRQTMMQGLELLAYFRNRAPLDDSGMPKDRFSAEMPDATLATLKIQPSEPRDSAVYFCASGLATNRATVYGYTFGSGTRLTVV.